One T cell receptor beta chain is described in this entry. Antigen specificity is unknown. Germline V gene data show CDR1 as KGHSH and CDR2 as LQKENI. The CDR3 is made up of 16 amino acids. With 0 bases removed from V and 6 bases from J, the gap between germline ends came to 15 bases. RNA transcripts were the template for amplifying TCR beta CDR3 regions. The TCR CDR3 was amplified in a first-round RT-PCR using the HTBI primer set. TCRdb called the multiplex PCR reads again in MiXCR, with one record for every CDR3 protein. The top ten clones hold approximately 25% of a sample with a few hundred thousand distinct CDR3 sequences, roughly 20% of them seen once. This specimen comes from a study of T cells in Graves' hyperthyroidism and ophthalmopathy. Study observations and caveats: Blood also contained most expanded thyroid clonotypes above 0.001.

The sample consisted of blood. The chain carries TRBV18 and TRBJ1-5; D unresolved. This TCR came from a man aged 18 to 35 with Graves' hyperthyroidism. The DNA for the CDR3 is TGTGCCAGCTCACCACCCGACCAAGGAAGGTCTCAGCCCCAGCATTTT. Encoded protein: CASSPPDQGRSQPQHF.